This record looks at one TCR beta chain sequence and its context. Seattle patients were enrolled during active infection and followed longitudinally. The data are from a study of blood T cell repertoires in COVID-19. Study in general: There were acute and convalescent COVID-19 samples, and they came from the United States, Italy and Spain.

Germline trimming cut 2 bases from V and 6 bases from J; bases unmatched to any gene: 5. This CDR3 has 14 residues. Germline CDR1 is LGHNA and CDR2 is YNFKEQ. Produced via immunoSEQ multiplex PCR; TCRdb's table is partial and in-frame only. The sample lists tens of thousands of clones, 75% to 90% seen once, with around 30% in the top ten. This clonotype originated in a woman aged 80 or over with COVID-19, enrolled during active disease. This sequence joins TRBV4-2 and TRBJ2-7; TRBD2 matches 9 bases. The sample consisted of peripheral blood. The CDR3 DNA sequence: TGTGCCAGCAGCCAACCGGGACTAGCCCGCGAGCAGTACTTC. Protein sequence: CASSQPGLAREQYF.